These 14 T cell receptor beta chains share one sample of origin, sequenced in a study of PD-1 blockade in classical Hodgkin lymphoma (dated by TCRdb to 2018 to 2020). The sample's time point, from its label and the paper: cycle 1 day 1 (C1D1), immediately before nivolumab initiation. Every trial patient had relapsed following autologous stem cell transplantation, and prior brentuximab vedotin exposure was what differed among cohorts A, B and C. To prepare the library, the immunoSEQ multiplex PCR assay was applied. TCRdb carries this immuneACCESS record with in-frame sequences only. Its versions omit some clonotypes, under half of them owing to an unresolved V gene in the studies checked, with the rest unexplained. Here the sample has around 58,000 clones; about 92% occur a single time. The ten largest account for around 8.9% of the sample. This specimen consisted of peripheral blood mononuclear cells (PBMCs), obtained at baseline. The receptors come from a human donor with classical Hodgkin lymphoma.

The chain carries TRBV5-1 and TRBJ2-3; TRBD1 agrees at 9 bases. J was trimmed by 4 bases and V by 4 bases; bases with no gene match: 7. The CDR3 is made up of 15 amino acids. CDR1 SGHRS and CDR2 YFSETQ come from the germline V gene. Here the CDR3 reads CASSRTGDGADTQYF. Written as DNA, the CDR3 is TGCGCCAGCAGCCGGACAGGGGATGGTGCAGATACGCAGTATTTT. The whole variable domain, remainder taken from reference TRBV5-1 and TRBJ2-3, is KAGVTQTPRYLIKTRGQQVTLSCSPISGHRSVSWYQQTPGQGLQFLFEYFSETQRNKGNFPGRFSGRQFSNSRSEMNVSTLELGDSALYLCASSRTGDGADTQYFGPGTRLTVL.

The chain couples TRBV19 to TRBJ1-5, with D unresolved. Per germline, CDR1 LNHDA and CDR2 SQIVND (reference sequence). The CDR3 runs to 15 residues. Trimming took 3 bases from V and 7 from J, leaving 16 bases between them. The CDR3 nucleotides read TGTGCCAGTAGTATCCAACTCGGCCGCGGGCAGCCCCAGCATTTT. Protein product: CASSIQLGRGQPQHF.

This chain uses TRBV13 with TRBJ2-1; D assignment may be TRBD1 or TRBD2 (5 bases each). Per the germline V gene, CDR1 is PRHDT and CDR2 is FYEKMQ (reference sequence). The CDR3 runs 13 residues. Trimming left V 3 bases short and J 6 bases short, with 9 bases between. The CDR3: CASSLPGANEQFF. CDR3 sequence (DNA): TGTGCCAGCAGCTTGCCCGGGGCCAATGAGCAGTTCTTC.

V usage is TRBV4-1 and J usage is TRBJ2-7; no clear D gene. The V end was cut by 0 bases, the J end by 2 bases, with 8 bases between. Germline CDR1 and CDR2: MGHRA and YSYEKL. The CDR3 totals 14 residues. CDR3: CASSQDPTTYEQYF. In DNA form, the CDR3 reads TGCGCCAGCAGCCAAGATCCTACTACCTACGAGCAGTACTTC.

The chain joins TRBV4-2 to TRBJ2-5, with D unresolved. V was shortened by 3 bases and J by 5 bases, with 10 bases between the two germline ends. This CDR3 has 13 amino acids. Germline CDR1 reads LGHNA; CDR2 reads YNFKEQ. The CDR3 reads CASSHEGRETQYF. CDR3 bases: TGTGCCAGCAGCCACGAAGGGCGCGAGACCCAGTACTTC.

The CDR3 sequence: CASSLWDTQYF. The CDR3 DNA follows: TGTGCCAGCAGTTTATGGGATACGCAGTATTTT. The gene calls are TRBV28 and TRBJ2-3; no clear D gene. This CDR3 is built from 11 residues. Trimming took off 0 bases at V and 6 bases at J, with 1 base between the two ends. Germline V lookup: CDR1 MDHEN, CDR2 SYDVKM.

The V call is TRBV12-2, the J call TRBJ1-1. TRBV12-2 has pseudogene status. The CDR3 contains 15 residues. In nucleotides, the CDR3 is TGTGCAAGTCGCTTAGCCGGCCATGGGAACACTGAAGCTTTCTTT. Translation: CASRLAGHGNTEAFF.

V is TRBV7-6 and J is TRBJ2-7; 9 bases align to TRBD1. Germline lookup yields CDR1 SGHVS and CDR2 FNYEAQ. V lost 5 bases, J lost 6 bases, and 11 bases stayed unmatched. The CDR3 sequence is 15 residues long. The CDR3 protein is CASSAGQGFAREQYF. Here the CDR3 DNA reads TGTGCCAGCAGCGCCGGACAGGGGTTTGCACGCGAGCAGTACTTC.

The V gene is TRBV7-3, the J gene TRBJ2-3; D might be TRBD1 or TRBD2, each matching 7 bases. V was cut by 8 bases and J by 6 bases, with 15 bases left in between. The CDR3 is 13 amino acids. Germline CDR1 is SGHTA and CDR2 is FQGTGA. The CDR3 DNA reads TGTGCCAGCGCAGGGGGGGCAGCGGATACGCAGTATTTT. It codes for CASAGGAADTQYF.

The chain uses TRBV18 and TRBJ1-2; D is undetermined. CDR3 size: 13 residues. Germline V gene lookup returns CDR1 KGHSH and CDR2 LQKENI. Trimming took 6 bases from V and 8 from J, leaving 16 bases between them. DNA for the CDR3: TGTGCCAGCTCCTCGGACCGGAGGAGCGGCTACACCTTC. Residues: CASSSDRRSGYTF.

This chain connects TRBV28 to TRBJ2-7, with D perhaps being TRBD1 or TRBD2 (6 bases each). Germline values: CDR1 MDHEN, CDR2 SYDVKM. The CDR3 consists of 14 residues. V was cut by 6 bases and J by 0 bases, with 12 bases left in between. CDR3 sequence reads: CASRTQGGSYEQYF. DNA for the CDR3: TGTGCCAGCAGGACACAGGGAGGCTCCTACGAGCAGTACTTC.

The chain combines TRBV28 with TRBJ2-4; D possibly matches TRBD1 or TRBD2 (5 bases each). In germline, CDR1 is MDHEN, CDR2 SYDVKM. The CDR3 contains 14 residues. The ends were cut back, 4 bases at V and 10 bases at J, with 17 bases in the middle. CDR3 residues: CASSSYVGRFIQYF. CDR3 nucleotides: TGTGCCAGCAGTTCCTATGTGGGACGCTTTATTCAGTACTTC. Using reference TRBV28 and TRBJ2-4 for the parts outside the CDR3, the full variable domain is DVKVTQSSRYLVKRTGEKVFLECVQDMDHENMFWYRQDPGLGLRLIYFSYDVKMKEKGDIPEGYSVSREKKERFSLILESASTNQTSMYLCASSSYVGRFIQYFGAGTRLSVL.

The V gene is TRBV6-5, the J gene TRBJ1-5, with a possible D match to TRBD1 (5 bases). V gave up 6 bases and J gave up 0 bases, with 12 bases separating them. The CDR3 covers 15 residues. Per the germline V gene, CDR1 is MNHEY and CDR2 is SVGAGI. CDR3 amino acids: CASRDPQVSNQPQHF. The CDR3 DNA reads TGTGCCAGCAGGGACCCACAGGTTAGCAATCAGCCCCAGCATTTT.

The CDR3 region has the DNA TGTGCCAGCAGTGCTTGGAGGGGGGGCGGTAATCAGCCCCAGCATTTT. Residues: CASSAWRGGGNQPQHF. This chain uses TRBV6-1 with TRBJ1-5; D might be TRBD1 (6 bases). The CDR3 consists of 16 residues. Germline V gene sequence: CDR1 MNHNS, CDR2 SASEGT. With 4 bases removed from V and 4 bases from J, the gap between germline ends came to 17 bases.